The next 7 T cell receptor beta chains were all read from a single sample in a study of chemoradiotherapy in HPV16-positive cancers. Profiled with immunoSEQ multiplex PCR; TCRdb holds only in-frame clones, not every one. The sample lists thousands of clones, approximately 90% occurring once. This sample comprised tumor tissue, obtained from a patient who underwent chemoradiotherapy. The source of these receptors is a human donor with HPV-associated anogenital cancer.

This clone was detected only once. V is TRBV27 and J is TRBJ1-5, with D unresolved. The V end lost 2 bases, the J end lost 2 bases, and 10 bases lay between the germline ends. This CDR3 has 15 amino acids. Germline V gives CDR1 MNHEY, CDR2 SMNVEV (reference sequence). CDR3 DNA sequence: TGTGCCAGCAGTTTAAGTTATGGGGGCAATCAGCCCCAGCATTTT. Its translation: CASSLSYGGNQPQHF.

The rearrangement uses TRBV28 and TRBJ1-5; 8 nucleotides align to TRBD1. The CDR3 covers 15 residues. CDR1 MDHEN and CDR2 SYDVKM come from the germline V gene. V was pared by 7 bases and J by 0 bases, with 5 bases of the junction left unmatched. In DNA form, the CDR3 reads TGTGCCAGCACAGGGGGCGCCCCTAGCAATCAGCCCCAGCATTTT. This encodes CASTGGAPSNQPQHF.

The chain has TRBV10-3 and TRBJ2-2; D is possibly TRBD1 or TRBD2 (6 bases each). V lost 3 bases to trimming and J lost 6 bases, with 14 bases between them. From germline, CDR1 is ENHRY and CDR2 SYGVKD. This CDR3 spans 15 amino acids. CDR3: CAISDYNREAGELFF. The CDR3 nucleotides read TGTGCCATCAGTGATTATAACAGGGAGGCCGGGGAGCTGTTTTTT.

The chain joins TRBV7-2 to TRBJ1-1; TRBD1 is a possible D gene (5 bases). CDR1 is SGHTA and CDR2 is FQGNSA in the germline V gene. Trimming cost V 4 bases and J 10 bases, with 19 bases left between them. This CDR3 is built from 14 residues. CDR3 coding DNA: TGTGCCAGCAGCTCGCTTGGGGGGGTGGGTACAGCTTTCTTT. It codes for CASSSLGGVGTAFF.

The genes are TRBV5-1 and TRBJ2-2; TRBD2 matches at 8 bases. Germline V lookup: CDR1 SGHRS, CDR2 YFSETQ. Trimming took 0 bases from V and 6 from J; bases not matched to a gene: 7. This CDR3 has 16 amino acids. CDR3 DNA sequence: TGCGCCAGCAGCTTGGCCGATAGCGGGGCGGCCGGGGAGCTGTTTTTT. Encoded protein: CASSLADSGAAGELFF.

This chain uses TRBV18 with TRBJ2-3; 7 positions agree with TRBD1. Losses at the gene ends were 2 bases for V and 5 bases for J; bases not matched to a gene: 7. The CDR3 is 15 residues long. CDR1 KGHSH and CDR2 LQKENI come from the germline V gene. The CDR3 loop is CASSPGQGDGDTQYF. The CDR3 nucleotides are TGTGCCAGCTCACCAGGGCAGGGGGATGGAGATACGCAGTATTTT.

V usage is TRBV5-1 and J usage is TRBJ1-5; 10 bases map to TRBD1. CDR3 size: 14 residues. Germline CDR1 SGHRS, CDR2 YFSETQ. Trimming removed 7 bases from V and 6 bases from J; junction bases left unmatched: 7. CDR3 loop: CASPWGQGSQPQHF. The CDR3, as DNA: TGCGCCAGCCCTTGGGGACAGGGGAGTCAGCCCCAGCATTTT.